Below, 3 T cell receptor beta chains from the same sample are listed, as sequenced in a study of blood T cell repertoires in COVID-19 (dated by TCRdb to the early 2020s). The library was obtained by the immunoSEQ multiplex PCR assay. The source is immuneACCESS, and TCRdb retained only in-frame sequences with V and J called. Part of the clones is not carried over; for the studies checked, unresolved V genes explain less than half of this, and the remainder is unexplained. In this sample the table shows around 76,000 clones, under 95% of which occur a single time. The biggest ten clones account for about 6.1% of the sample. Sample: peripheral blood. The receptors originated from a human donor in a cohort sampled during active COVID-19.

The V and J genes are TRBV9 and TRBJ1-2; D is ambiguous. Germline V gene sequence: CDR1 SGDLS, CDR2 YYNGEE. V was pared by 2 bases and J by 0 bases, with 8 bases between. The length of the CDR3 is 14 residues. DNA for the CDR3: TGTGCCAGCAGCGTCCGACTTTCTAACTATGGCTACACCTTC. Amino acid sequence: CASSVRLSNYGYTF.

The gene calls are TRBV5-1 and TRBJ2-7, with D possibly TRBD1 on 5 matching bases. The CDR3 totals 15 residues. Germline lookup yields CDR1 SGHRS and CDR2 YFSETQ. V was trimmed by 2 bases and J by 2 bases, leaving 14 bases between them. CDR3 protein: CASSLFEGDPYEQYF. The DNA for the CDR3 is TGCGCCAGCAGCTTATTTGAAGGGGATCCCTACGAGCAGTACTTC.

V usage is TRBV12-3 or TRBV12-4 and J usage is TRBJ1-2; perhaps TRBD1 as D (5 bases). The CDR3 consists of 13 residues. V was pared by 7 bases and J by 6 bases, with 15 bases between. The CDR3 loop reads CASIPQGGHGYTF. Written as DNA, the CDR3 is TGTGCCAGCATCCCCCAGGGAGGCCATGGCTACACCTTC.